This T cell receptor beta chain was identified during a study of neoadjuvant nivolumab and ipilimumab in lung cancer. Study conclusions and caveats: Resected tumors had greater TCR richness and clonality than uninvolved lung. Only a small number of samples underwent TCR sequencing. Pretherapy blood TCR richness correlated positively with resected tumor richness. Only two of four nivolumab-treated tumors gained richness and clonality by surgery.

This clone was picked up one time. The antigen remains undetermined. Measured with immunoSEQ multiplex PCR; TCRdb has only the in-frame clones, and not every one. The sample carries about 13,000 clones, around 70% recorded once. The V end was cut by 1 base, the J end by 4 bases, with 6 bases between. This CDR3 comprises 12 residues. Germline assignment: CDR1 SGHKS and CDR2 YYEKEE (reference sequence). This sequence originates from an adult with non-small cell lung cancer. The V gene is TRBV5-5, the J gene TRBJ2-7; D call uncertain. Here the sequenced sample was peripheral blood, taken after neoadjuvant nivolumab, alone or with ipilimumab, at or shortly before surgery. CDR3 sequence (DNA): TGTGCCAGCAGCTTGTCCCAGTACGAGCAGTACTTC. Translating gives CASSLSQYEQYF.